The 31 T cell receptor beta chains reported below all come from one sample, sequenced in a study of T cells in localized non-small cell lung cancer. Repertoires were generated with immunoSEQ multiplex PCR, while TCRdb's copy carries only in-frame clones and drops some. The table lists approximately 43,000 clones, about nine tenths of them singletons. This specimen consisted of peripheral blood, obtained before any cancer treatment. These receptors came from a female donor of 60 years or more with stage I squamous cell lung carcinoma.

The V call is TRBV30, the J call TRBJ1-5; D is perhaps TRBD1 (5 bases). Trimming left V 7 bases short and J 7 bases short, with 14 bases between. Germline V gives CDR1 GTSNPN, CDR2 SVGIG (reference sequence). This CDR3 is built from 12 residues. CDR3 DNA: TGTGCCTTCGACAGTTTATCGCAGCCCCAGCATTTT. The encoded protein is CAFDSLSQPQHF.

In this sample, this clone turned up once. The rearrangement uses TRBV29-1 and TRBJ2-7; D not resolved. CDR3 length: 12 residues. The germline gives CDR1 SQVTM, CDR2 ANQGSEA. V dropped 7 bases and J dropped 2 bases, with 12 bases sitting between them. CDR3 DNA: TGCAGCGCCCTTGACGGAGCCTACGAGCAGTACTTC. This codes for CSALDGAYEQYF.

The chain couples TRBV18 to TRBJ1-4, with 8 bases aligning to TRBD1. J was trimmed by 0 bases and V by 3 bases; bases with no gene match: 3. The germline V gene encodes CDR1 KGHSH and CDR2 LQKENI. The CDR3 is 16 amino acids. For the CDR3, the DNA is TGTGCCAGCTCACCGTTACAGGGGGCAACTAATGAAAAACTGTTTTTT. Translating gives CASSPLQGATNEKLFF.

J is TRBJ1-2 and V is TRBV13, with D possibly being TRBD1 (6 bases). CDR1 PRHDT and CDR2 FYEKMQ come from the germline V gene (reference sequence). Trimming shortened V by 1 base and J by 4 bases, and 16 bases separated the two germline ends. The CDR3 consists of 16 residues. CDR3 sequence (DNA): TGTGCCAGCAGCTTAGTTGGGGGGGCGGCCTCCTATGGCTACACCTTC. Its protein is CASSLVGGAASYGYTF.

This chain uses TRBV4-3 with TRBJ1-5; 10 nucleotides line up with TRBD1. This CDR3 contains 16 residues. CDR1 LGHNA and CDR2 YSLEER come from the germline V gene. Losses at the gene ends were 0 bases for V and 4 bases for J; bases not matched to a gene: 3. The CDR3 spells CASSQDRTGGNQPQHF. The CDR3 DNA reads as TGCGCCAGCAGCCAAGATAGGACAGGGGGTAATCAGCCCCAGCATTTT.

This chain connects TRBV5-1 to TRBJ2-5; no clear D. The CDR3 is made up of 13 amino acids. The V end was cut by 3 bases, the J end by 2 bases, with 8 bases between. The germline CDR1 and CDR2 sequences are SGHRS and YFSETQ. The CDR3 DNA follows: TGCGCCAGCAGCTACGGCTATCAAGAGACCCAGTACTTC. Translated: CASSYGYQETQYF.

The CDR3 is CASSAREGNQPQHF. CDR3 DNA sequence: TGTGCCAGCAGTGCCAGGGAAGGTAATCAGCCCCAGCATTTT. The V gene is TRBV2, the J gene TRBJ1-5, with a tentative D call TRBD1 (5 bases). This CDR3 contains 14 residues. Trimming cost V 4 bases and J 4 bases, with 11 bases left between them. CDR1 is SNHLY and CDR2 is FYNNEI in the germline V gene.

On this clone: Other DNA sequences in the same sample also yield this CDR3. The chain recombines TRBV7-2 with TRBJ2-5; 7 nucleotides line up with TRBD2. The CDR3 is 17 residues long. Germline V gene lookup returns CDR1 SGHTA and CDR2 FQGNSA. V lost 1 base, J lost 6 bases, and 14 bases stayed unmatched. The CDR3 sequence: CASSLDGLGEGRKTQYF. The DNA of the CDR3 is TGTGCCAGCAGCTTAGATGGGTTGGGGGAGGGTCGGAAGACCCAGTACTTC.

V is TRBV15 and J is TRBJ1-2, with D unclear. The V end was cut by 6 bases, the J end by 4 bases, with 9 bases between. The CDR3 is 12 amino acids. In germline, CDR1 is LNHNV, CDR2 YYDKDF (reference sequence). The CDR3, as DNA: TGTGCCACCAGGAGACTCCTCTATGGCTACACCTTC. As protein: CATRRLLYGYTF.

The V call is TRBV6-4, the J call TRBJ1-1, with D perhaps TRBD1 (5 bases). The CDR3 is 16 amino acids. Trimming took 4 bases from V and 1 from J, leaving 16 bases between them. Germline V gene data show CDR1 as MRHNA and CDR2 as SNTAGT. CDR3 in amino acids: CASSGPLIQGNTEAFF. The CDR3 DNA reads as TGTGCCAGCAGTGGGCCTTTAATTCAGGGGAACACTGAAGCTTTCTTT.

CDR3 sequence: CSVRQGAPASYEQYF. DNA for the CDR3: TGCAGCGTCAGACAGGGGGCCCCGGCTTCCTACGAGCAGTACTTC. V is TRBV29-1 and J is TRBJ2-7, with 10 bases that match TRBD1. The V gene's germline CDR1 is SQVTM and CDR2 ANQGSEA. CDR3 length: 15 residues. The V gene end was trimmed by 6 bases and the J gene end by 1 base; junction bases not matched to a gene: 9.

V usage is TRBV6-5 and J usage is TRBJ2-5; TRBD1 or TRBD2 may be the D gene (5 bases each). The CDR3 has 13 amino acids. The germline V gene encodes CDR1 MNHEY and CDR2 SVGAGI. V was shortened by 2 bases and J by 1 base, with 5 bases between the two germline ends. CDR3 region: CASSYGGQETQYF. CDR3 DNA sequence: TGTGCCAGCAGTTACGGGGGCCAAGAGACCCAGTACTTC.

This chain connects TRBV5-1 to TRBJ2-4, with a weak D call TRBD2 (5 bases). The ends were cut back, 1 base at V and 7 bases at J, with 21 bases in the middle. Germline V lookup: CDR1 SGHRS, CDR2 YFSETQ. The CDR3 loop spans 17 amino acids. The DNA of the CDR3 is TGCGCCAGCAGCTTGTACGTAACTCCCGGAGGTGGGAACATTCAGTACTTC. Translation: CASSLYVTPGGGNIQYF.

V usage is TRBV6-6 and J usage is TRBJ2-3, with D possibly being TRBD1 (6 bases). CDR1 and CDR2 from the germline V gene are MNHNY and SVGAGI (reference sequence). Trimming pared 6 bases from V and 8 bases from J, leaving 12 bases between. This CDR3 is built from 12 residues. The CDR3 here is CASSAGRGTQYF. CDR3 DNA: TGTGCCAGCAGCGCGGGCAGGGGTACGCAGTATTTT.

The rearrangement uses TRBV1 and TRBJ2-7; TRBD1, the table's D call, lacks a check against the DNA. TRBV1 is a pseudogene locus. The CDR3 length is 14 residues. DNA of the CDR3: TGCACCAGCAGCCAAGACCAGGGTCAGTACGAGCAGTACTTC. It specifies CTSSQDQGQYEQYF.

V is TRBV9 and J is TRBJ2-7, with 7 nucleotides matching TRBD2. The CDR3 runs to 14 residues. CDR1 is SGDLS, CDR2 YYNGEE, per germline. V gave up 4 bases and J gave up 0 bases; unmatched junction bases: 4. In nucleotides, the CDR3 is TGTGCCAGCAGCCCTACTAGCGCCTCCTACGAGCAGTACTTC. Translated: CASSPTSASYEQYF.

The V gene is TRBV7-9, the J gene TRBJ2-3; tentatively, D is TRBD2 (5 bases). CDR1 and CDR2 (germline): SEHNR, FQNEAQ (reference sequence). The CDR3 spans 14 residues. Trimming took 4 bases from V and 2 from J, leaving 10 bases between them. The CDR3 protein is CASSWAGFTDTQYF. CDR3 nucleotides: TGTGCCAGCAGCTGGGCGGGTTTCACAGATACGCAGTATTTT.

The chain is built from TRBV9 and TRBJ2-1, with no clear D. CDR1 is SGDLS, CDR2 YYNGEE, per germline. CDR3 size: 15 residues. With 0 bases removed from V and 4 bases from J, the gap between germline ends came to 11 bases. The DNA for the CDR3 is TGTGCCAGCAGCGTAGAAGGTCTGAGGTACAATGAGCAGTTCTTC. Protein: CASSVEGLRYNEQFF.

Written as DNA, the CDR3 is TGTGCCAGCGGACTAGCGGGAGTTAATGAGCAGTTCTTC. It encodes CASGLAGVNEQFF. The V and J genes are TRBV18 and TRBJ2-1; 13 nucleotides align to TRBD2. The CDR3 length is 13 residues. Germline V gives CDR1 KGHSH, CDR2 LQKENI. Germline trimming cut 8 bases from V and 7 bases from J; bases unmatched to any gene: 2.

This chain uses TRBV4-3 with TRBJ2-1; 11 bases match TRBD2. CDR3 size: 16 residues. Germline-derived CDR1 and CDR2 are LGHNA and YSLEER. V shed 4 bases and J 7 bases; nucleotides not matched to a gene: 9. The DNA for the CDR3 is TGCGCCAGCAGCCCCATGACTAGCGGGATTGAAAATGAGCAGTTCTTC. The encoded protein is CASSPMTSGIENEQFF.

The chain joins TRBV5-6 to TRBJ1-2; D is undetermined. CDR1 and CDR2 (germline): SGHDT, YYEEEE. The CDR3 sequence is 14 residues long. V gave up 0 bases and J gave up 3 bases, with 9 bases separating them. This CDR3 is CASSLEQLYYGYTF. The CDR3 region has the DNA TGTGCCAGCAGCTTGGAACAGTTGTACTATGGCTACACCTTC.

V and J are TRBV19 and TRBJ1-4, with D possibly TRBD1 on 5 matching bases. With 3 bases removed from V and 5 bases from J, the gap between germline ends came to 13 bases. The CDR3 is 15 amino acids. CDR1 and CDR2 from the germline V gene are LNHDA and SQIVND (reference sequence). This CDR3 is CASSISTVLNEKLFF. The CDR3 region has the DNA TGTGCCAGTAGTATCTCGACAGTGCTCAATGAAAAACTGTTTTTT.

V is TRBV10-1 and J is TRBJ2-3, with D perhaps matching TRBD2 (6 bases). Germline V gene lookup returns CDR1 WNHNN and CDR2 SYGVQD (reference sequence). This CDR3 contains 16 residues. Trimming shortened V by 0 bases and J by 6 bases, and 16 bases separated the two germline ends. In DNA, the CDR3 is TGCGCCAGCAGTGAGTCGGATCGGGAGTTTGGGGATACGCAGTATTTT. It encodes CASSESDREFGDTQYF.

This chain connects TRBV27 to TRBJ2-3, with unresolved D. Germline V gives CDR1 MNHEY, CDR2 SMNVEV (reference sequence). V dropped 6 bases and J dropped 2 bases, with 12 bases sitting between them. The CDR3 contains 14 residues. The DNA for the CDR3 is TGTGCCAGCAGCCCTCTCTCGCTCACAGATACGCAGTATTTT. Translated, it gives CASSPLSLTDTQYF.

This chain joins TRBV7-6 and TRBJ1-1; D may be TRBD1 (5 bases). The CDR3 has 13 residues. Per the germline V gene, CDR1 is SGHVS and CDR2 is FNYEAQ. The germline V and J ends were trimmed by 5 bases and 1 base, with 8 bases remaining between them. CDR3: CASSLQENTEAFF. In nucleotides, the CDR3 is TGTGCCAGCAGCCTACAGGAGAACACTGAAGCTTTCTTT.

This clone has a single count. The J gene is TRBJ2-1, the V gene TRBV6-6, with D perhaps TRBD1 (6 bases). Germline values: CDR1 MNHNY, CDR2 SVGAGI (reference sequence). With 5 bases removed from V and 9 bases from J, the gap between germline ends came to 11 bases. The CDR3 spans 12 residues. CDR3: CASSTLQGEQFF. The DNA for the CDR3 is TGTGCCAGCAGTACACTACAGGGTGAGCAGTTCTTC.

The gene calls are TRBV15 and TRBJ1-1; D ambiguous. Germline V gene lookup returns CDR1 LNHNV and CDR2 YYDKDF (reference sequence). The germline V and J ends were trimmed by 1 base and 1 base, with 7 bases remaining between them. CDR3 length equals 14 residues. The CDR3 is CATSRGLENTEAFF. The CDR3 DNA follows: TGTGCCACCAGCAGAGGGCTGGAGAACACTGAAGCTTTCTTT.

J is TRBJ2-7 and V is TRBV19, with 8 nucleotides matching TRBD1. The CDR3 spans 15 residues. Germline loops: CDR1 LNHDA, CDR2 SQIVND (reference sequence). V shed 5 bases, J shed 3 bases, and the junction held 9 bases outside the gene matches. CDR3 sequence reads: CASSSRTGTNYEQYF. DNA of the CDR3: TGTGCCAGTAGTTCCCGGACAGGGACGAACTACGAGCAGTACTTC. Filled out from reference TRBV19 and TRBJ2-7, the complete variable domain reads DGGITQSPKYLFRKEGQNVTLSCEQNLNHDAMYWYRQDPGQGLRLIYYSQIVNDFQKGDIAEGYSVSREKKESFPLTVTSAQKNPTAFYLCASSSRTGTNYEQYFGPGTRLTVT.

The J gene is TRBJ2-2, the V gene TRBV6-5; D tentatively fits TRBD1 or TRBD2 (5 bases each). Germline V gene data show CDR1 as MNHEY and CDR2 as SVGAGI. The CDR3 length is 13 residues. V lost 5 bases to trimming and J lost 7 bases, with 11 bases between them. The DNA of the CDR3 is TGTGCCAGCAGTCGAGGGGTGGTCGGGGAGCTGTTTTTT. It yields the protein CASSRGVVGELFF.

This chain connects TRBV5-1 to TRBJ2-5; no reliable D call. CDR3 length equals 12 residues. Germline values: CDR1 SGHRS, CDR2 YFSETQ. V lost 0 bases to trimming and J lost 5 bases, with 5 bases between them. CDR3 loop: CASSLARETQYF. The CDR3 DNA reads as TGCGCCAGCAGCTTGGCACGGGAGACCCAGTACTTC.

This chain connects TRBV19 to TRBJ2-1; TRBD2 might be the D (5 bases). V was clipped by 6 bases and J by 10 bases, with 13 bases between them. This CDR3 region has 12 residues. CDR1 and CDR2 from the germline V gene are LNHDA and SQIVND (reference sequence). The CDR3 nucleotides read TGTGCCAGTAGCGGCCTAGCACGGGAGCAGTTCTTC. This translates into CASSGLAREQFF. Full variable domain (remainder filled in from reference TRBV19 and TRBJ2-1): DGGITQSPKYLFRKEGQNVTLSCEQNLNHDAMYWYRQDPGQGLRLIYYSQIVNDFQKGDIAEGYSVSREKKESFPLTVTSAQKNPTAFYLCASSGLAREQFFGPGTRLTVL.